This TCR beta chain originates from a study of breast tumors, draining lymph nodes, adjacent tissues. CDR3 length: 14 residues. Germline assignment: CDR1 MNHEY and CDR2 SVGAGI. The germline V and J ends were trimmed by 6 bases and 5 bases, with 17 bases remaining between them. Findings and caveats of the study: Tumor T cell lymph node origin was a supported hypothesis, not proven.

TCRdb recomputed calls from the multiplex PCR reads with MiXCR, one row per CDR3 protein. The repertoire holds around 250,000 distinct CDR3 sequences, with about 34% as singletons. Axillary draining lymph nodes of breast cancer patients supplied the node samples. Many counts were recorded for this clonotype. Antigen unknown. V is TRBV6-5 and J is TRBJ2-7; the D gene is possibly TRBD2 (7 bases). The sequence was obtained from a female donor with breast cancer. Some clones in this sample may be carry-over from other donors' samples. Material for sequencing was axillary lymph node tissue. In DNA, the CDR3 is TGTGCCAGCAGCCCAGGCGGGGGACACAACGAGCAGTACTTC. This sequence encodes CASSPGGGHNEQYF.